This T cell receptor beta chain was captured in a study of T cells in Graves' hyperthyroidism and ophthalmopathy. Whole-study results and caveats: Among clonotypes expanded in thyroid above 0.001, most were also found in blood.

In regard to this clonotype: Its target is not known.

The investigators amplified TCR beta CDR3 regions from RNA transcripts. An initial round of RT-PCR targeting the TCR CDR3 relied on the HTBI primer set. TCRdb recomputed calls from the multiplex PCR reads with MiXCR, one row per CDR3 protein. The sample has roughly 840,000 distinct CDR3 sequences, around 38% seen once. Isolation of PBMCs was performed on 8.5 to 10 ml fresh peripheral blood. The CDR3 runs 15 residues. Germline V gene lookup returns CDR1 LGHNA and CDR2 YNFKEQ. The ends were cut back, 0 bases at V and 6 bases at J, with 12 bases in the middle. The chain uses TRBV4-2 and TRBJ1-5; D is perhaps TRBD1 (6 bases). Source material: blood. The TCR sequence derives from a man between 18 and 29 years old with Graves' hyperthyroidism. DNA for the CDR3: TGTGCCAGCAGCCAAGAACAGGGTGACTTTCAGCCCCAGCATTTT. It translates to CASSQEQGDFQPQHF.